This TCR beta chain stems from a study of vaccination effects on CD4 cells after COVID-19 (dated 2022 in TCRdb). Describing the broader study: Two doses of either the BNT162b2 or the mRNA-1273 mRNA SARS-CoV-2 vaccine were administered to participants. Pre-vaccine samples from a couple of convalescent patients were drawn 16 days and one week before the first dose, 142 and 148 days after COVID-19 diagnosis. In both COVID-19 convalescent patients and infection-naive vaccine recipients, the study compared SARS-CoV-2 spike-specific CD4+ TCR repertoires from before mRNA vaccination with those from after it. Altogether, around ten COVID-19 convalescent patients and several SARS-CoV-2-naive healthy vaccine recipients made up the full study. The Oncomine TCR Beta short-read assay on an Illumina iSeq 100 was used to sequence cultures from other donors in the study. Broader findings and caveats from the paper: Limitations of the study were the small number of convalescent patients and the absence of early post-infection timepoints. Clones induced by infection and clones induced by vaccination both contracted markedly at late timepoints after vaccination, which fits with T cell responses waning over time. Among convalescent patients, the spike-reactive repertoire after vaccination was made up mainly of new vaccine-induced clones that were largely distinct from the clones induced by infection.

The library was built by means of the immunoSEQ multiplex PCR assay. TCR beta CDR3 sequencing was performed on DNA from the cultured, isolated CD4+ T cells. The authors' analysis ran thus. Non-productive TCR sequences were removed and reads were trimmed to the CDR3 region, keeping CDR3s of at least 7 amino acids. Antigen-specific clonotypes were identified with the MANAFEST web app by comparing expansion in peptide wells against reference cultures. For clones to be considered positive, expansion at FDR<0.05 versus reference and all other wells, an odds ratio above 5, and a frequency above 0.1% in two replicate wells were required. A clonotype was defined as cross-reactive if the clonotype was significantly expanded both in SARS-CoV-2 spike wells and in at least one common cold coronavirus spike condition. Levenshtein distance calculated with the stringdist R package was used to assess CDR3 similarity, and unrooted trees were constructed with ape in R 3.6.1. TCRdb took this table from immuneACCESS and kept in-frame rearrangements with V and J called. Such tables lack part of the clones; where checked against another copy, unresolved V genes explain under half of the gap, and the rest is unexplained. V and J calls and clone size are copied from that table; D and trimming were computed from the DNA. This sample is represented by 22,000 or so clones; 70% to 85% of them were singletons. 35% to 45% of the sample goes to the ten largest clones.

In the ViraFEST assay, PBMC were stimulated with viral peptide pools, and TCR sequencing was then used to find antigen-specific CD4+ T cell clonotypes based on their expansion. After around ten days of culture, CD4+ T cells were isolated with the EasySep CD4+ T cell isolation kit. Convalescent patients had PCR-confirmed SARS-CoV-2 infection between March and December 2020, before Alpha, Beta and Delta variants emerged in the United States. A few million PBMC per well were cultured with approximately 10 ug/ml peptides in IMDM containing around 5.3% human AB serum, approximately 9.9 IU/ml IL-2 and gentamicin. On days 3 and 7, half of the culture medium was replaced with fresh IL-2-containing medium. Unless noted otherwise, every peptide stimulation condition was grown in triplicate wells. Using Ficoll-Paque Plus gradient centrifugation, PBMC were separated from whole blood and then either used fresh or cryopreserved at -140C. The QIAamp micro DNA kit was used to extract genomic DNA from the cultured CD4+ T cells.

The germline V gene supplies CDR1 KGHSH and CDR2 LQKENI. The CDR3, from cysteine to phenylalanine, totals 18 residues. Only CDR3 DNA remains: 54 bases, in frame from the first base. V is trimmed back by 4 bases and J by 3 bases, and the junction contains 11 bases that no gene match accounts for. With respect to this clone: Its binding antigen is unknown. Within one base of it there is no much larger clone, and no base qualities were kept.

The chain uses TRBV18 and TRBJ1-6; 8 of the junction bases match TRBD1. The sequence was obtained from a human donor who had a prior SARS-CoV-2 infection. The sample was CD4+ T cells from PBMCs cultured with a peptide pool, taken before COVID-19 vaccination. The CDR3 sequence is CASSLTGTGGFYNSPLHF. The nucleotides are TGTGCCAGCTCACTGACGGGAACAGGGGGTTTCTATAATTCACCCCTCCACTTT.